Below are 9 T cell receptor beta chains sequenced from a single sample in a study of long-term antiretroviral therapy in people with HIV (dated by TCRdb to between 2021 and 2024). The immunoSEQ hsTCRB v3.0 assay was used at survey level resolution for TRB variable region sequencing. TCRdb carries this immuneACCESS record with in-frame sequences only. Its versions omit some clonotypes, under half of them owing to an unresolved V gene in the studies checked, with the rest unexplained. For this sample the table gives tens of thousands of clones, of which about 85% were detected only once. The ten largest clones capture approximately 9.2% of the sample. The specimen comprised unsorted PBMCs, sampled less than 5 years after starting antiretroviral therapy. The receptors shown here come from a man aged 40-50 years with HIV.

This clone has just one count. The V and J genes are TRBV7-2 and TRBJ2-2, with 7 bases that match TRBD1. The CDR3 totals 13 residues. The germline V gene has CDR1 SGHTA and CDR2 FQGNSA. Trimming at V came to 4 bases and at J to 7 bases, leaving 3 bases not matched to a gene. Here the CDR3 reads CASSSTGFGELFF. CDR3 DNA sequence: TGTGCCAGCAGCTCGACAGGGTTCGGGGAGCTGTTTTTT. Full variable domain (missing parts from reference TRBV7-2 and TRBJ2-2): GAGVSQSPSNKVTEKGKDVELRCDPISGHTALYWYRQSLGQGLEFLIYFQGNSAPDKSGLPSDRFSAERTGGSVSTLTIQRTQQEDSAVYLCASSSTGFGELFFGEGSRLTVL.

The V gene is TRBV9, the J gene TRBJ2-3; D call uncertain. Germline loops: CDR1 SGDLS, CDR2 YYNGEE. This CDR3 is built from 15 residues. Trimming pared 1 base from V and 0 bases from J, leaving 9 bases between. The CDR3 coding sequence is TGTGCCAGCAGCGTAACCAGGCTTAGCACAGATACGCAGTATTTT. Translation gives CASSVTRLSTDTQYF.

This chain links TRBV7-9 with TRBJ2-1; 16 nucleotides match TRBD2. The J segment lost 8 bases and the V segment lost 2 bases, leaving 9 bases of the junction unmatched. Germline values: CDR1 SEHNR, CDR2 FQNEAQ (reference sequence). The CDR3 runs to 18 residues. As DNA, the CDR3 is TGTGCCAGCAGCTTACCGGGACTAGCGGGGGGGCAGACCGATGAGCAGTTCTTC. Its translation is CASSLPGLAGGQTDEQFF. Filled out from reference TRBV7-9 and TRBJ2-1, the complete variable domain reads DTGVSQNPRHKITKRGQNVTFRCDPISEHNRLYWYRQTLGQGPEFLTYFQNEAQLEKSRLLSDRFSAERPKGSFSTLEIQRTEQGDSAMYLCASSLPGLAGGQTDEQFFGPGTRLTVL.

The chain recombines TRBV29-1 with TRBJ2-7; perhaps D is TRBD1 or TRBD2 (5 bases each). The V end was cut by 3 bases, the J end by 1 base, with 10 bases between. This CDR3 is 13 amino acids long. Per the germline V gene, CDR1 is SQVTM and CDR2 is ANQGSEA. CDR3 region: CSVDGEGSYEQYF. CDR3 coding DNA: TGCAGCGTTGACGGTGAGGGGTCCTACGAGCAGTACTTC.

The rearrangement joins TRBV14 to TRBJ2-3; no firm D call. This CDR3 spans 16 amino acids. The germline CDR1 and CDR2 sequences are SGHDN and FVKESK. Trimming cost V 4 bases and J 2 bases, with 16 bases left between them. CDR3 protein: CASSRVSRPSTDTQYF. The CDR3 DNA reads TGTGCCAGCAGCCGGGTGAGCAGGCCCTCCACAGATACGCAGTATTTT.

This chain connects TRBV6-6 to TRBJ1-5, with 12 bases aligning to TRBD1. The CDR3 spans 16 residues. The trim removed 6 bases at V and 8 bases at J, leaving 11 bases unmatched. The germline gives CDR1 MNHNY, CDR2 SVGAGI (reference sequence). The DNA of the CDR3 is TGTGCCAGCAGCCTACTTGGTGGGACAGGGGGCGAGCCCCAGCATTTT. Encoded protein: CASSLLGGTGGEPQHF.

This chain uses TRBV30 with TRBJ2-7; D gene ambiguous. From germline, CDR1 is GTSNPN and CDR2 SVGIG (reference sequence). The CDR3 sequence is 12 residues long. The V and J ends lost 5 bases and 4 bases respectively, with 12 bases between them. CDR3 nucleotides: TGTGCCTGGGGGATTCGGGCATACGAGCAGTACTTC. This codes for CAWGIRAYEQYF.

In nucleotides, the CDR3 is TGTGCCACCAGCAGAGATCGACTGGTAGAGCAGTTCTTC. The encoded protein is CATSRDRLVEQFF. V and J are TRBV15 and TRBJ2-1; D remains ambiguous. This CDR3 is 13 amino acids long. CDR1 LNHNV and CDR2 YYDKDF come from the germline V gene (reference sequence). V lost 0 bases and J 10 bases, leaving 10 bases between the germline ends. The full variable domain, with the rest looked up from reference TRBV15 and TRBJ2-1, is DAMVIQNPRYQVTQFGKPVTLSCSQTLNHNVMYWYQQKSSQAPKLLFHYYDKDFNNEADTPDNFQSRRPNTSFCFLDIRSPGLGDTAMYLCATSRDRLVEQFFGPGTRLTVL.

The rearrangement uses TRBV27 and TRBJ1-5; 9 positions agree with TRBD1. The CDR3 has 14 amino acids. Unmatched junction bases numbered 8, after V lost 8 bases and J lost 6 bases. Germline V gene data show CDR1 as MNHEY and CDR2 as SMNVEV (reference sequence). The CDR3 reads CASQDRGGGQPQHF. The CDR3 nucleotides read TGTGCCAGCCAGGACAGGGGAGGGGGTCAGCCCCAGCATTTT.